This T cell receptor (beta chain) comes out of a study of T cell responses to AZD1222 COVID-19 vaccine. Germline trimming cut 0 bases from V and 8 bases from J; bases unmatched to any gene: 4. Germline CDR1 is SGDLS and CDR2 is YYNGEE. The CDR3 extends over 14 amino acids. Repertoires were generated with immunoSEQ multiplex PCR, while TCRdb's copy carries only in-frame clones and drops some. Of 100,000 to 150,000 clones detected, over 80% appear once; the ten largest clones hold 13% to 15%. The receptor was derived from an adult in good health. Specimen: peripheral blood, collected on day 0 of AZD1222 vaccination. The rearrangement uses TRBV9 and TRBJ1-4; 7 bases align to TRBD1. DNA of the CDR3: TGTGCCAGCAGCGTAGGTGCAGGGGGGGAAAAACTGTTTTTT. Encoded protein: CASSVGAGGEKLFF.